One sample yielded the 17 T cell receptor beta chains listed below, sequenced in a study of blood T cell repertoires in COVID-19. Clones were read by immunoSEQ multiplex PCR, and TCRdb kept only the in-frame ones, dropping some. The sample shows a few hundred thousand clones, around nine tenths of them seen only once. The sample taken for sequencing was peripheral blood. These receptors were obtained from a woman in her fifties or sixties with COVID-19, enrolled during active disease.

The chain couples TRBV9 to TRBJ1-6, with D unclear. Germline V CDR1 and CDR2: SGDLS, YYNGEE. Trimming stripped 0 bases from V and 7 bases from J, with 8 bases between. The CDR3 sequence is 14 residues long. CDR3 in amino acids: CASSVEQKNSPLHF. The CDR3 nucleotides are TGTGCCAGCAGCGTAGAACAGAAGAATTCACCCCTCCACTTT. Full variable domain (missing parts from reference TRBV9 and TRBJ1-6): DSGVTQTPKHLITATGQRVTLRCSPRSGDLSVYWYQQSLDQGLQFLIQYYNGEERAKGNILERFSAQQFPDLHSELNLSSLELGDSALYFCASSVEQKNSPLHFGNGTRLTVT.

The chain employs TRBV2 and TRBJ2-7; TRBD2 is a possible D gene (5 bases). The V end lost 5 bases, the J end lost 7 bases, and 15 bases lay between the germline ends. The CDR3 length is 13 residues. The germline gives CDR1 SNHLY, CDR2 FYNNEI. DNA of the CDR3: TGTGCCAGCAGTACCGGGCGGGTCTTGGAGCAGTACTTC. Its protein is CASSTGRVLEQYF.

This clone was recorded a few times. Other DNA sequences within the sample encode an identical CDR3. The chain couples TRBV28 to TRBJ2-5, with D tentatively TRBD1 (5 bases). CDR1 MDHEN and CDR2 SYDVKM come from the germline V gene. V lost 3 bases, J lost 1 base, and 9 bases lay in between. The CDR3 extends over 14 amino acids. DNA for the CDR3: TGTGCCAGCAGTTTTAGGGGCGGCCAAGAGACCCAGTACTTC. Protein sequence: CASSFRGGQETQYF.

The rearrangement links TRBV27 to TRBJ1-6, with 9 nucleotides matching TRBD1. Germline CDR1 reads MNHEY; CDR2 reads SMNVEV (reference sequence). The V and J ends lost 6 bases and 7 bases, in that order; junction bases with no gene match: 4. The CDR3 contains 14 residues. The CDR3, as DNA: TGTGCCAGCAGAACACAGGGGGCCAATTCACCCCTCCACTTT. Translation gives CASRTQGANSPLHF.

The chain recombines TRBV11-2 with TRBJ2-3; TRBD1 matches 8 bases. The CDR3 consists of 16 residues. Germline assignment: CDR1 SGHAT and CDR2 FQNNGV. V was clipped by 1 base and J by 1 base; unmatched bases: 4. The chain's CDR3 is CASSLGTGMGTDTQYF. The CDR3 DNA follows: TGTGCCAGCAGCTTAGGGACAGGGATGGGCACAGATACGCAGTATTTT.

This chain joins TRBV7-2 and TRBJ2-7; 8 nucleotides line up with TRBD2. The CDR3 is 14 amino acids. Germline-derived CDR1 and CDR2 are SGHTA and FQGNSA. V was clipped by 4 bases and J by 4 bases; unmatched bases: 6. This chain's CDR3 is CASSSGGGLYEQYF. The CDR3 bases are TGTGCCAGCAGCTCCGGGGGGGGACTTTACGAGCAGTACTTC.

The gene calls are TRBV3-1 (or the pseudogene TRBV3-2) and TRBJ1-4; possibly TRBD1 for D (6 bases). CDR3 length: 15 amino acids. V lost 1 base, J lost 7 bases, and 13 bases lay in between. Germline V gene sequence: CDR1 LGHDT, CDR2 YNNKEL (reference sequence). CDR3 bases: TGTGCCAGCAGCCAAGGACGGGTAGGGGGTGAAAAACTGTTTTTT. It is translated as CASSQGRVGGEKLFF.

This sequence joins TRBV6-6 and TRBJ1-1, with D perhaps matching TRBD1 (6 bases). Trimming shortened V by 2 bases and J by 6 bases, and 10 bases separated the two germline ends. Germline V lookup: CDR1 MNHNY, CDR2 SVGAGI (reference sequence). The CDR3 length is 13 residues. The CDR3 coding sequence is TGTGCCAGCAGTTACCAGGGGATTGCTGAAGCTTTCTTT. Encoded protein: CASSYQGIAEAFF.

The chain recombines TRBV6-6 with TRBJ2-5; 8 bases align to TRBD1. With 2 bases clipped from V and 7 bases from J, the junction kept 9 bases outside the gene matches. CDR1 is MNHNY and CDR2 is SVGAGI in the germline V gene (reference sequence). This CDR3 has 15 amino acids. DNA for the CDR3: TGTGCCAGCAGTTACCTGACAGGGGACCGAGGGACCCAGTACTTC. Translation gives CASSYLTGDRGTQYF.

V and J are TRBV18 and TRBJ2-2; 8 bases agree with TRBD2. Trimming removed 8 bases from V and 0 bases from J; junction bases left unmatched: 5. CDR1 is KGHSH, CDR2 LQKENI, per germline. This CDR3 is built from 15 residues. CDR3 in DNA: TGTGCCAGCCCCACTAGCGGAACGAACACCGGGGAGCTGTTTTTT. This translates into CASPTSGTNTGELFF.

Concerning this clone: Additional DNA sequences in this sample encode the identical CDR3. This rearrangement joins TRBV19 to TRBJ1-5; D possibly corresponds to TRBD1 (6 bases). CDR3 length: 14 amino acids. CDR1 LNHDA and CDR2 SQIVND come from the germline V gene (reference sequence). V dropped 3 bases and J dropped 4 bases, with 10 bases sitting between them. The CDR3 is CASSIRRGNQPQHF. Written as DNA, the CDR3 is TGTGCCAGTAGTATCCGAAGGGGGAATCAGCCCCAGCATTTT.

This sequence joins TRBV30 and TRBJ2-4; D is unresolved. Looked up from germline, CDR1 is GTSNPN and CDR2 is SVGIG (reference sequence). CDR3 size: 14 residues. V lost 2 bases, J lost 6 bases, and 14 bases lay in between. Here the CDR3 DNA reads TGTGCCTGGAGTATCCTTAGGCCAGGAAACATTCAGTACTTC. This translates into CAWSILRPGNIQYF.

CDR3 nucleotides: TGTGCCAGCAGCGCGCCGGGACAGATCTATGGCTACACCTTC. Translation: CASSAPGQIYGYTF. This chain links TRBV9 with TRBJ1-2, with TRBD1 identical over 7 bases. CDR3 size: 14 residues. V was pared by 3 bases and J by 4 bases, with 6 bases of the junction left unmatched. Germline V gives CDR1 SGDLS, CDR2 YYNGEE.

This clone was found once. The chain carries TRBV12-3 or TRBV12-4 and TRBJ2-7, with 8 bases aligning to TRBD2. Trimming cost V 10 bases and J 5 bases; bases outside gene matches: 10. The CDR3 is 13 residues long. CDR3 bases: TGTGCCACCCAAAGGGCGGGAGGCGACGAGCAGTACTTC. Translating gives CATQRAGGDEQYF.

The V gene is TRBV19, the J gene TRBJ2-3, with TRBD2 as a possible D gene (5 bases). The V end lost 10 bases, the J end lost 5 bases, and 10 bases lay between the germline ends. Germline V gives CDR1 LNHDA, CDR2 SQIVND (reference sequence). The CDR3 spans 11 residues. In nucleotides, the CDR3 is TGTGCCACTTCTAGCCTAGATACGCAGTATTTT. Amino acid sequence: CATSSLDTQYF.

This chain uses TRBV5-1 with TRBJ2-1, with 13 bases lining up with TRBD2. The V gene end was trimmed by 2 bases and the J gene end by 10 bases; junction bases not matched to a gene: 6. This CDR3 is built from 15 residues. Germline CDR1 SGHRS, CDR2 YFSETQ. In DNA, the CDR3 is TGCGCCAGCAGCTTAACTAGCGGGAGGGCCTGGGAGCAGTTCTTC. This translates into CASSLTSGRAWEQFF. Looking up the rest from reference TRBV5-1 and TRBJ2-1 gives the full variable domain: KAGVTQTPRYLIKTRGQQVTLSCSPISGHRSVSWYQQTPGQGLQFLFEYFSETQRNKGNFPGRFSGRQFSNSRSEMNVSTLELGDSALYLCASSLTSGRAWEQFFGPGTRLTVL.

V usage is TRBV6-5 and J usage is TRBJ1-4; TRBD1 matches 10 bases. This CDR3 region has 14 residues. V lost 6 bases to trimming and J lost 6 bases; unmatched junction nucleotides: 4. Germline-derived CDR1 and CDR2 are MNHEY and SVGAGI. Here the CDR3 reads CASSGQGDDEKLFF. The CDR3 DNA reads TGTGCCAGCAGCGGACAGGGGGATGATGAAAAACTGTTTTTT.